By frequency, the clone carrying this TCR beta chain registers medium-sized (0.01 to 0.1%). Antigen: not known. This sample was taken from a study of T cell clusters in autoimmune cytopenias. Whole-study context: The median distinct TRB clonotype count was roughly 2,400 per sample, from a median around 52,000 reads.

TRB rearrangements were amplified by touch-down multiplex PCR with mixed TRB-A/B primers. TCRdb re-called the multiplex PCR reads and catalogs CDR3 proteins one per entry, DNA excluded. The repertoire shows about 3,200 distinct CDR3 sequences; the top ten hold roughly 3%. The CDR3 covers 16 residues. Germline assignment: CDR1 DFQATT and CDR2 SNEGSKA (reference sequence). Study outcomes and limitations: Physiological T cell clusters of healthy donors were apparently absent in primary autoimmune cytopenia patients. TRB repertoire shifts in secondary cytopenia and chronic lymphocytic leukemia mostly reflected lymphoma, not autoimmunity.

About 39,000 genome equivalents of blood DNA were amplified for TRB. The gene calls are TRBV20-1 and TRBJ2-7; the D gene TCRdb calls, TRBD2, cannot be checked with no DNA. The sequence came from a human donor with an autoimmune cytopenia or autoimmune hepatitis (not recorded which). The sample comprised peripheral blood. CDR3 region: CSARDLLGLASYEQYF.